This TCR beta chain was retrieved from a study of blood T cell repertoires in COVID-19. Study-wide background: COVID-19 samples from acute and convalescent phases originated in the United States, Italy and Spain. From T cells, B-cell-depleted T cells, or PBMCs came the material, which was cDNA or gDNA.

Source study methods: Amplification from reference gene primers served as the basis for estimated nucleated cell counts. The method was immunoSEQ multiplex PCR; TCRdb's version includes in-frame clones alone and lacks a portion of them. V and J calls and clone size come straight from that table; D and trimming were deduced from the DNA. The sample contains about 110,000 clones, 81% of which appear only once. This receptor was obtained from a woman in her 70s with acute or convalescent COVID-19. The specimen sequenced was peripheral blood.

The CDR3 region is CASSFLAGVGEQFF. The CDR3 DNA follows: TGTGCCAGCAGTTTTCTAGCGGGAGTGGGTGAGCAGTTCTTC. This rearrangement joins TRBV28 to TRBJ2-1, with 10 nucleotides matching TRBD2. Trimming took 3 bases from V and 9 from J; bases not matched to a gene: 5. CDR3 size: 14 residues. Germline values: CDR1 MDHEN, CDR2 SYDVKM.